Below are 32 T cell receptor beta chains sequenced from a single sample in a study of blood T cell repertoires in COVID-19 (TCRdb year 2020). The method was the immunoSEQ multiplex PCR assay. Drawn from immuneACCESS, this table holds only the in-frame rearrangements with V and J called that TCRdb kept. Clones are partly lost; checked studies trace under half to an unresolved V gene and leave the rest unexplained. The sample table records hundreds of thousands of clones; around 89% of these occur just once. Clones ranked in the top ten supply around 4.4% of the sample. The sequencing input was peripheral blood. These TCRs come from a woman in her 30s with acute or convalescent COVID-19.

The chain couples TRBV28 to TRBJ1-4; D is perhaps TRBD1 (5 bases). The CDR3 is 15 residues long. The germline gives CDR1 MDHEN, CDR2 SYDVKM. V lost 1 base and J lost 4, with 10 bases in between. The DNA of the CDR3 is TGTGCCAGCAGTTTATTCCCAGGGCTTAATGAAAAACTGTTTTTT. This translates into CASSLFPGLNEKLFF.

The chain carries TRBV2 and TRBJ2-4; TRBD1 matches at 8 bases. V dropped 7 bases and J dropped 4; count of bases not matched to a gene: 15. The CDR3 has 17 residues. Germline values: CDR1 SNHLY, CDR2 FYNNEI. Here the CDR3 DNA reads TGTGCCAGCACGGGACAGGCCCTAGGAGGGAGTAAAAACATTCAGTACTTC. As protein: CASTGQALGGSKNIQYF.

This rearrangement joins TRBV10-3 to TRBJ2-5; 8 bases fit TRBD2. V lost 5 bases and J lost 5; bases outside the gene matches: 7. Germline V gives CDR1 ENHRY, CDR2 SYGVKD. The CDR3 is 14 residues long. CDR3 protein: CAISFSTGGETQYF. The DNA of the CDR3 is TGTGCCATCAGTTTCTCGACGGGGGGGGAGACCCAGTACTTC.

This clone was found once. The rearrangement joins TRBV2 to TRBJ2-5, with 7 bases identical to TRBD2. The V gene end was trimmed by 2 bases and the J gene end by 4 bases; junction bases not matched to a gene: 13. The CDR3 spans 17 residues. Germline loops: CDR1 SNHLY, CDR2 FYNNEI. The CDR3 reads CASSENSGRLVVETQYF. The CDR3 DNA reads as TGTGCCAGCAGTGAAAACTCCGGGAGGTTGGTGGTAGAGACCCAGTACTTC.

The CDR3 DNA reads TGCGCCAGCAGCTTGGACGTGGGGGGTGCGGAGACCCAGTACTTC. Translated: CASSLDVGGAETQYF. The chain combines TRBV5-1 with TRBJ2-5; the D gene is possibly TRBD2 (6 bases). V was clipped by 0 bases and J by 5 bases, with 14 bases between them. The CDR3 spans 15 residues. Germline values: CDR1 SGHRS, CDR2 YFSETQ.

This clone came up once. The chain joins TRBV9 to TRBJ1-2; a weak D match, TRBD1 (5 bases). Germline lookup yields CDR1 SGDLS and CDR2 YYNGEE. This CDR3 is 13 amino acids long. Trimming took off 9 bases at V and 4 bases at J, with 16 bases between the two ends. The CDR3 spells CATYYGGPYGYTF. In nucleotides, the CDR3 is TGTGCCACATATTACGGGGGTCCCTATGGCTACACCTTC. The full variable domain, rest sourced from reference TRBV9 and TRBJ1-2, is DSGVTQTPKHLITATGQRVTLRCSPRSGDLSVYWYQQSLDQGLQFLIQYYNGEERAKGNILERFSAQQFPDLHSELNLSSLELGDSALYFCATYYGGPYGYTFGSGTRLTVV.

This chain connects TRBV28 to TRBJ1-5, with D unclear. With 8 bases removed from V and 5 bases from J, the gap between germline ends came to 10 bases. CDR3 length equals 12 residues. Germline lookup yields CDR1 MDHEN and CDR2 SYDVKM. CDR3 nucleotides: TGTGCCAGCGGCCGAATCGATCAGCCCCAGCATTTT. Translated, it gives CASGRIDQPQHF.

As regards this clone: Other DNA sequences in this sample translate to the same CDR3. The chain couples TRBV5-1 to TRBJ2-5; 8 bases map to TRBD1. The CDR3 spans 14 residues. Germline V gives CDR1 SGHRS, CDR2 YFSETQ. V lost 4 bases to trimming and J lost 5 bases; unmatched junction nucleotides: 7. The CDR3 region has the DNA TGCGCCAGCAGCCGTACAGGGGGTAGGGAGACCCAGTACTTC. Residues: CASSRTGGRETQYF.

On this clone: Germline is not matched at one junction end, which may reflect a read error. Other nucleotide sequences in the sample specify the same CDR3. The chain combines TRBV29-1 with TRBJ1-4, with D unresolved. There are 13 residues in the CDR3. Germline lookup yields CDR1 SQVTM and CDR2 ANQGSEA. CDR3 DNA sequence: TGCAGCGTGGAAGGAGCAACTAATGAAAAACTGTTTTTT. Translation gives CSVEGATNEKLFF.

The rearrangement joins TRBV7-2 to TRBJ1-4, with D possibly TRBD1 on 6 matching bases. Per germline, CDR1 SGHTA and CDR2 FQGNSA. V was cut by 0 bases and J by 8 bases, with 13 bases left in between. This CDR3 spans 15 amino acids. Written as DNA, the CDR3 is TGTGCCAGCAGCTTAGCCGGGGGGCTGGGCGAAAAACTGTTTTTT. Its translation: CASSLAGGLGEKLFF.

The V call is TRBV21-1, the J call TRBJ2-1; the table assigns TRBD1, which was not confirmed against the DNA. TRBV21-1 constitutes a pseudogene. CDR3 length: 15 residues. The CDR3 nucleotides are TGTGCCAGCAGCAAAACCCCGGACAGGGGGAATGAGCAGTTCTTC. This translates into CASSKTPDRGNEQFF.

The genes are TRBV24-1 and TRBJ2-2; the D gene is possibly TRBD2 (6 bases). The CDR3 length is 16 residues. V gave up 3 bases and J gave up 5 bases, with 15 bases separating them. Germline V lookup: CDR1 KGHDR, CDR2 SFDVKD. For the CDR3, the DNA is TGTGCCACCAGTGATAGTACGGGGGTTGTGACCGGGGAGCTGTTTTTT. Its translation: CATSDSTGVVTGELFF.

This chain uses TRBV7-6 with TRBJ2-1, with 12 bases fitting TRBD1. The J segment lost 9 bases and the V segment lost 4 bases, leaving 13 bases of the junction unmatched. The CDR3 covers 17 residues. Per germline, CDR1 SGHVS and CDR2 FNYEAQ. The CDR3 region has the DNA TGTGCCAGCAGCTGGACCGGGACAGGGGGCGGAAAAAGTGAGCAGTTCTTC. Protein sequence: CASSWTGTGGGKSEQFF.

This chain connects TRBV5-4 to TRBJ1-1; 7 nucleotides line up with TRBD1. The CDR3 has 14 amino acids. Germline V gene data show CDR1 as SGHNT and CDR2 as YYREEE (reference sequence). Germline trimming cut 0 bases from V and 5 bases from J; bases unmatched to any gene: 4. The CDR3 sequence: CASSLEGGRTEAFF. The CDR3 nucleotides read TGTGCCAGCAGCTTGGAAGGGGGCCGGACTGAAGCTTTCTTT.

The V gene is TRBV28, the J gene TRBJ1-2; D call uncertain. This CDR3 has 12 amino acids. Trimming left V 5 bases short and J 11 bases short, with 15 bases between. Germline V gives CDR1 MDHEN, CDR2 SYDVKM. The CDR3 nucleotides read TGTGCCAGCAGTCCACAGCTTGTGGAATACACCTTC. This codes for CASSPQLVEYTF.

The chain recombines TRBV10-3 with TRBJ1-1, with 10 bases lining up with TRBD1. CDR1 is ENHRY and CDR2 is SYGVKD in the germline V gene. V lost 4 bases to trimming and J lost 3 bases; unmatched junction nucleotides: 5. This CDR3 contains 15 residues. The CDR3 region has the DNA TGTGCCATCAGTGCGCCCGGGACAGGGGACACTGAAGCTTTCTTT. Translation gives CAISAPGTGDTEAFF.

The chain couples TRBV18 to TRBJ2-5, with D tentatively TRBD2 (6 bases). CDR3 length equals 14 residues. Germline CDR1 is KGHSH and CDR2 is LQKENI. V was shortened by 5 bases and J by 5 bases, with 15 bases between the two germline ends. The CDR3 nucleotides read TGTGCCAGCTCAAGCCCCGGGAGAACCGAGACCCAGTACTTC. Translation: CASSSPGRTETQYF. The complete variable domain, with remaining parts taken from reference TRBV18 and TRBJ2-5, reads NAGVMQNPRHLVRRRGQEARLRCSPMKGHSHVYWYRQLPEEGLKFMVYLQKENIIDESGMPKERFSAEFPKEGPSILRIQQVVRGDSAAYFCASSSPGRTETQYFGPGTRLLVL.

The CDR3 bases are TGTGCCAGCAGTCGACAGGGACCTGAAGCTTTCTTT. Protein sequence: CASSRQGPEAFF. This chain connects TRBV6-7 to TRBJ1-1, with 7 bases matching TRBD1. TRBV6-7 is filed as an ORF, its function uncertain. The CDR3 spans 12 residues. Unmatched junction bases numbered 3, after V lost 5 bases and J lost 6 bases.

The J gene is TRBJ2-7, the V gene TRBV28; tentative D call: TRBD1 (6 bases). Trimming took 7 bases from V and 6 from J, leaving 13 bases between them. The V gene's germline CDR1 is MDHEN and CDR2 SYDVKM. The CDR3 is 12 residues long. The CDR3 sequence is CASTLQGTEQYF. The CDR3, as DNA: TGTGCCAGCACGCTTCAGGGGACCGAGCAGTACTTC.

The chain carries TRBV28 and TRBJ2-2, with unresolved D. The CDR3 runs to 13 residues. V lost 6 bases and J 1 base, leaving 6 bases between the germline ends. Germline CDR1 reads MDHEN; CDR2 reads SYDVKM. The CDR3 region has the DNA TGTGCCAGCAGGCGGAGGAACACCGGGGAGCTGTTTTTT. Amino acid sequence: CASRRRNTGELFF.

The chain uses TRBV9 and TRBJ1-5; perhaps TRBD1 as D (6 bases). V was trimmed by 0 bases and J by 7 bases, leaving 14 bases between them. CDR3 size: 15 residues. Germline CDR1 SGDLS, CDR2 YYNGEE. The CDR3 DNA is TGTGCCAGCAGCGTAGAGCCAGGGAGGGGGCAGCCCCAGCATTTT. It is translated as CASSVEPGRGQPQHF.

Only one count was recorded for this clone. The chain employs TRBV2 and TRBJ2-1; 8 nucleotides match TRBD1. V lost 7 bases and J lost 6; bases outside the gene matches: 5. The CDR3 loop spans 13 amino acids. CDR1 is SNHLY, CDR2 FYNNEI, per germline. The chain's CDR3 is CASNGQGFNEQFF. The CDR3 DNA follows: TGTGCCAGCAATGGACAGGGATTCAATGAGCAGTTCTTC. Together with reference TRBV2 and TRBJ2-1, the CDR3 gives the full variable domain: EPEVTQTPSHQVTQMGQEVILRCVPISNHLYFYWYRQILGQKVEFLVSFYNNEISEKSEIFDDQFSVERPDGSNFTLKIRSTKLEDSAMYFCASNGQGFNEQFFGPGTRLTVL.

The rearrangement links TRBV30 to TRBJ2-1; 10 nucleotides line up with TRBD1. Trimming cost V 0 bases and J 6 bases; bases outside gene matches: 8. The CDR3 loop spans 16 amino acids. Germline CDR1 is GTSNPN and CDR2 is SVGIG (reference sequence). The CDR3 nucleotides are TGTGCCTGGAGTGTACTTCGGACAGGGGGATCCAATGAGCAGTTCTTC. Translation gives CAWSVLRTGGSNEQFF.

The chain employs TRBV6-6 and TRBJ2-5; D is unresolved. Trimming pared 0 bases from V and 2 bases from J, leaving 10 bases between. Looked up from germline, CDR1 is MNHNY and CDR2 is SVGAGI (reference sequence). There are 15 residues in the CDR3. CDR3 loop: CASSYSRNLQETQYF. The DNA for the CDR3 is TGTGCCAGCAGTTACTCTCGCAACCTACAAGAGACCCAGTACTTC.

The chain recombines TRBV30 with TRBJ1-1, with D unclear. The CDR3 runs 13 residues. The V and J ends lost 3 bases and 4 bases respectively, with 12 bases between them. Germline CDR1 GTSNPN, CDR2 SVGIG (reference sequence). CDR3 nucleotide sequence: TGTGCCTGGAGAGGTGGGCGGGGCACTGAAGCTTTCTTT. It translates to CAWRGGRGTEAFF.

V gene TRBV2 combines with J gene TRBJ2-5; weak D call: TRBD2 (5 bases). The CDR3 length is 12 residues. V was trimmed by 5 bases and J by 10 bases, leaving 14 bases between them. Germline V gives CDR1 SNHLY, CDR2 FYNNEI. CDR3 amino acids: CASSSPPEDQYF. The CDR3 region has the DNA TGTGCCAGCAGTTCCCCCCCGGAGGACCAGTACTTC.

The V call is TRBV28, the J call TRBJ2-3; a possible D gene is TRBD1 (5 bases). In germline, CDR1 is MDHEN, CDR2 SYDVKM. CDR3 size: 13 residues. V was trimmed by 7 bases and J by 7 bases, leaving 15 bases between them. The CDR3 nucleotides are TGTGCCAGCAATCCCCGCCCAGGGCATACGCAGTATTTT. Translating gives CASNPRPGHTQYF.

V usage is TRBV11-1 and J usage is TRBJ2-1, with 8 bases lining up with TRBD2. Germline CDR1 and CDR2: SGHAT and FQDESV (reference sequence). The J segment lost 8 bases and the V segment lost 7 bases, leaving 1 base of the junction unmatched. This CDR3 spans 11 amino acids. The CDR3 loop reads CASKRGYEQFF. The CDR3 nucleotides are TGTGCCAGCAAGCGGGGGTATGAGCAGTTCTTC.

This chain joins TRBV3-1 (or the pseudogene TRBV3-2) and TRBJ2-5, with D possibly being TRBD2 (6 bases). Germline CDR1 LGHDT, CDR2 YNNKEL (reference sequence). V dropped 4 bases and J dropped 2 bases, with 14 bases sitting between them. CDR3 length: 15 amino acids. CDR3 sequence: CASSRRDSVQETQYF. The CDR3 DNA reads as TGTGCCAGCAGCCGCCGGGACTCTGTACAAGAGACCCAGTACTTC.

This clone was seen only once. V gene TRBV24-1 combines with J gene TRBJ1-5; D is ambiguous. Germline V gene sequence: CDR1 KGHDR, CDR2 SFDVKD. Trimming left V 7 bases short and J 3 bases short, with 18 bases between. CDR3 length: 16 residues. CDR3 region: CATRVSFREDNQPQHF. CDR3 DNA sequence: TGTGCCACCAGGGTCAGTTTTAGAGAGGACAATCAGCCCCAGCATTTT.

The chain couples TRBV15 to TRBJ1-4, with D perhaps matching TRBD1 (6 bases). The CDR3 spans 12 residues. V gave up 1 base and J gave up 11 bases, with 8 bases separating them. From germline, CDR1 is LNHNV and CDR2 YYDKDF (reference sequence). CDR3 sequence (DNA): TGTGCCACCAGCAGAGTTCAGGGGAAACTGTTTTTT. Its translation: CATSRVQGKLFF.

On this clone: The same CDR3 can be traced to other DNA sequences in this sample. The chain has TRBV7-8 and TRBJ2-3; TRBD2 matches 11 bases. This CDR3 spans 16 amino acids. Trimming at V came to 1 base and at J to 2 bases, leaving 2 bases not matched to a gene. In germline, CDR1 is SGHVS, CDR2 FQNEAQ. In DNA form, the CDR3 reads TGTGCCAGCAGCTTAGTAGCGGGGGGGTCCACAGATACGCAGTATTTT. This codes for CASSLVAGGSTDTQYF.